The 19 T cell receptor beta chains presented below share a single source sample, sequenced in a study of T cells expressing NK-cell markers (dated by TCRdb to 2020 to 2022). Library creation used 5' RACE. Sequencing relied on an Illumina HiSeq 2000. After reprocessing by TCRdb, each CDR3 protein sequence is one entry, and no DNA is given. The table of this sample itemizes tens of thousands of distinct CDR3 sequences. The top ten clones comprise 50% to 75% of the sample. The specimen sequenced was blood T cells: a sorted CD56 or NKG2C T cell subset, CD4+ or CD8+ T cells, or bulk PBMC T cells (not recorded which). The receptor source for this set is a woman aged 18 to 75 in good health.

This rearrangement joins TRBV12-3 or TRBV12-4 to TRBJ2-5. The CDR3 has 14 amino acids. This chain's CDR3 is CASTLGGYEETQYF.

V and J are TRBV20-1 and TRBJ2-1; TCRdb returns TRBD1, unconfirmable since there is no DNA. The germline V gene has CDR1 DFQATT and CDR2 SNEGSKA (reference sequence). The CDR3 covers 15 residues. CDR3 amino acids: CSARERDGSYNEQFF.

The rearrangement uses TRBV29-1 and TRBJ2-3; TCRdb's D call, TRBD2, is unchecked because there is no DNA. This CDR3 region has 17 residues. Germline lookup yields CDR1 SQVTM and CDR2 ANQGSEA. The CDR3 is CSVEVLGEGLHTDTQYF.

V gene TRBV12-3 or TRBV12-4 combines with J gene TRBJ2-3; the TCRdb call, TRBD2, lacks DNA for checking. This CDR3 comprises 17 residues. The chain's CDR3 is CASSGGLAGGHTDTQYF.

V is TRBV5-5 and J is TRBJ1-4; TCRdb outputs TRBD1, but without DNA this stays unchecked. The CDR3 sequence is 13 residues long. Germline V gene lookup returns CDR1 SGHKS and CDR2 YYEKEE (reference sequence). The CDR3 reads CASIWGLEEKLFF.

The chain links TRBV12-3 or TRBV12-4 to TRBJ1-2; TCRdb selects TRBD1, and the lack of DNA leaves this call unchecked. The CDR3 has 14 residues. The CDR3 region is CASSDYDSFGGYTF.

The J gene is TRBJ1-2, the V gene TRBV4-1; the TCRdb D gene call, TRBD1, has no DNA to confirm it. CDR3 length: 14 residues. Per the germline V gene, CDR1 is MGHRA and CDR2 is YSYEKL. The CDR3 spells CASSQVDSTAGYTF.

This chain links TRBV7-2 with TRBJ1-5; as DNA is missing, the TRBD1 call by TCRdb cannot be tested. Germline V gene data show CDR1 as SGHTA and CDR2 as FQGNSA. CDR3 length: 15 amino acids. CDR3 residues: CASSRGAVIDQPQHF.

The V gene is TRBV20-1, the J gene TRBJ1-1; TCRdb designates TRBD1, a call that cannot be tested without DNA. Germline V gives CDR1 DFQATT, CDR2 SNEGSKA (reference sequence). This CDR3 has 12 amino acids. The CDR3 reads CSAPQGDTEAFF.

This rearrangement joins TRBV3-1 to TRBJ2-5; TCRdb outputs TRBD2, but without DNA this stays unchecked. Germline V lookup: CDR1 LGHDT, CDR2 YNNKEL (reference sequence). The CDR3 loop spans 16 amino acids. This CDR3 is CASSQDGPGGQETQYF.

V gene TRBV11-2 combines with J gene TRBJ2-1; TCRdb outputs TRBD1, but without DNA this stays unchecked. From germline, CDR1 is SGHAT and CDR2 FQNNGV. This CDR3 contains 15 residues. This chain's CDR3 is CASSPGWGARNEQFF.

The chain is built from TRBV4-2 and TRBJ1-5. CDR3 size: 16 residues. Germline V gene sequence: CDR1 LGHNA, CDR2 YNFKEQ. The CDR3 region is CASSQDPGSSNQPQHF.

The rearrangement links TRBV15 to TRBJ1-5. There are 17 residues in the CDR3. Germline V lookup: CDR1 LNHNV, CDR2 YYDKDF (reference sequence). CDR3 residues: CATSRDRGVRFNQPQHF. The full variable domain, completed using reference TRBV15 and TRBJ1-5, is DAMVIQNPRYQVTQFGKPVTLSCSQTLNHNVMYWYQQKSSQAPKLLFHYYDKDFNNEADTPDNFQSRRPNTSFCFLDIRSPGLGDTAMYLCATSRDRGVRFNQPQHFGDGTRLSIL.

The chain is built from TRBV4-1 and TRBJ1-1; TCRdb's D gene call, TRBD1, goes unchecked for lack of DNA. This CDR3 has 15 residues. The V gene's germline CDR1 is MGHRA and CDR2 YSYEKL. The CDR3 loop is CASSPREGANTEAFF.

The V gene is TRBV7-7, the J gene TRBJ2-2; TCRdb reports TRBD1, a call that lacks DNA to check it against. The length of the CDR3 is 18 residues. The germline V gene encodes CDR1 SSHAT and CDR2 FNYEAQ (reference sequence). This CDR3 is CASSLGPGSSGGTGELFF.

This chain connects TRBV2 to TRBJ2-7. CDR3 length equals 12 residues. Looked up from germline, CDR1 is SNHLY and CDR2 is FYNNEI. Here the CDR3 reads CASNELLYEQYF.

The chain has TRBV11-1 and TRBJ2-1; the D gene TCRdb calls, TRBD2, cannot be checked with no DNA. There are 19 residues in the CDR3. The germline CDR1 and CDR2 sequences are SGHAT and FQDESV (reference sequence). The chain's CDR3 is CASTLTTRRLAGVLNEQFF.

The J gene is TRBJ2-4, the V gene TRBV12-3 or TRBV12-4; no DNA is available, so the TRBD2 call from TCRdb remains unchecked. The CDR3 is made up of 12 amino acids. CDR3 region: CASSFMAEDQYF.

The chain recombines TRBV20-1 with TRBJ2-3; the D call of TRBD1 rests on TCRdb alone, since no DNA is present to check it. The CDR3 loop spans 14 amino acids. Per germline, CDR1 DFQATT and CDR2 SNEGSKA (reference sequence). The CDR3 here is CSASKRGDQIMAYF.